This paragraph reports one T cell receptor beta chain. Each patient's relapse followed autologous stem cell transplantation, and brentuximab vedotin exposure varied. Magnetic negative selection, applied to thawed PBMCs, was used to isolate the CD8+ T cells. This sample stems from a study of PD-1 blockade in classical Hodgkin lymphoma. The germline gives CDR1 PRHDT, CDR2 FYEKMQ (reference sequence). The CDR3 runs to 15 residues. V was pared by 3 bases and J by 8 bases, with 8 bases of the junction left unmatched. Method: immunoSEQ multiplex PCR; TCRdb's copy keeps in-frame clones and lacks some. Of 2,000 or so clones in the sample, around 80% were seen once.

This sequence was found in a human donor with classical Hodgkin lymphoma. V and J are TRBV13 and TRBJ2-1; 9 positions agree with TRBD2. Specimen: CD8+ T cells from blood, collected at baseline. CDR3 bases: TGTGCCAGCAGCTTGGAGCGGGAGGCCGAGGATGAGCAGTTCTTC. Protein product: CASSLEREAEDEQFF.